This TCR beta chain was retrieved from a study of early T cells in non-severe SARS-CoV-2 infection. The study's findings and limits: The study's VDJdb matching favored anti-spike CD8 responses and missed private and CD4 specificities.

Researchers tagged individual cDNA molecules with unique molecular identifiers. TCRdb reanalysed the 5' RACE reads using MiXCR and keeps one entry per CDR3 protein. The repertoire holds about 80,000 distinct CDR3 sequences, with less than 5.5% as singletons. V was trimmed by 3 bases and J by 6 bases, leaving 9 bases between them. The CDR3 is 13 residues long. Germline CDR1 and CDR2: SGHTA and FQGTGA. This clonotype was seen a handful of times. Its antigen is unknown. Sample: whole blood, taken at baseline. This chain uses TRBV7-3 with TRBJ2-4; a weak D match, TRBD2 (5 bases). The TCR was taken from an adult who was a healthcare worker with PCR-confirmed SARS-CoV-2 infection or an uninfected control (not recorded which). CDR3 DNA sequence: TGTGCCAGCAGCTTGGAGGTGGGAAACATTCAGTACTTC. As protein: CASSLEVGNIQYF.